This entry lists 25 T cell receptor beta chains sequenced from one sample in a study of cytomegalovirus exposure and HLA in healthy donors (dated 2017 in TCRdb). The library relied on the immunoSEQ multiplex PCR assay. For the multiplex PCR, a mixture combining 60 forward primers for TCR Vbeta segments and 13 reverse primers for TCR Jbeta segments was used. TCRdb provides this immuneACCESS table in a form limited to in-frame rearrangements. Some clones are lacking; in checked studies, under half of them reflect an unresolved V gene, and why the rest are absent is not known. The sample profile shows approximately 170,000 clones; roughly 72% of them were found once. The top ten clonotypes cover about 1.9% of the sample. The sample consisted of PBMCs. These receptor sequences come from a woman in her twenties or thirties in good health and CMV-seropositive.

The V and J genes are TRBV7-2 and TRBJ1-5; 7 bases are shared with TRBD1. With 0 bases clipped from V and 4 bases from J, the junction kept 3 bases outside the gene matches. This CDR3 contains 15 residues. CDR1 and CDR2 (germline): SGHTA, FQGNSA. The CDR3 region has the DNA TGTGCCAGCAGCTTAGCGCTACAGGGGAATCAGCCCCAGCATTTT. Its protein is CASSLALQGNQPQHF.

The rearrangement uses TRBV15 and TRBJ2-1, with 8 bases lining up with TRBD2. The length of the CDR3 is 17 residues. J gave up 7 bases and V 1 base, and 12 bases lay outside the gene matches. CDR1 and CDR2 from the germline V gene are LNHNV and YYDKDF (reference sequence). Here the CDR3 DNA reads TGTGCCACCAGCAGAGCGATAATGGGTAGCGGGGAAAATGAGCAGTTCTTC. Residues: CATSRAIMGSGENEQFF.

This clone was picked up a small number of times. The chain is built from TRBV4-3 and TRBJ1-1; D may be TRBD1 (6 bases). From germline, CDR1 is LGHNA and CDR2 YSLEER. The V and J ends lost 0 bases and 4 bases respectively, with 12 bases between them. CDR3 length equals 15 residues. In DNA, the CDR3 is TGCGCCAGCAGCCAAGATTGGGGGGGGGCCACTGAAGCTTTCTTT. It yields the protein CASSQDWGGATEAFF.

V usage is TRBV5-4 and J usage is TRBJ2-3; D is possibly TRBD2 (5 bases). Germline loops: CDR1 SGHNT, CDR2 YYREEE (reference sequence). The CDR3 contains 14 residues. Trimming removed 0 bases from V and 4 bases from J, with 9 bases in between. The CDR3 DNA sequence: TGTGCCAGCAGCTTGGCTAGCCAGGCAGATACGCAGTATTTT. Protein product: CASSLASQADTQYF.

The V call is TRBV18, the J call TRBJ2-2, with D possibly being TRBD2 (5 bases). Trimming removed 1 base from V and 0 bases from J, with 9 bases in between. There are 16 residues in the CDR3. Per the germline V gene, CDR1 is KGHSH and CDR2 is LQKENI. CDR3 nucleotide sequence: TGTGCCAGCTCACCACGGGGAGTCGCGAACACCGGGGAGCTGTTTTTT. Amino acids: CASSPRGVANTGELFF.

The gene calls are TRBV7-2 and TRBJ2-1, with D hard to call. Trimming left V 6 bases short and J 4 bases short, with 7 bases between. The CDR3 runs to 12 residues. CDR1 SGHTA and CDR2 FQGNSA come from the germline V gene. The CDR3 spells CASRKEYNEQFF. As DNA, the CDR3 is TGTGCCAGCAGGAAGGAGTACAATGAGCAGTTCTTC.

The V call is TRBV7-9, the J call TRBJ2-4, with D perhaps matching TRBD2 (6 bases). Germline values: CDR1 SEHNR, CDR2 FQNEAQ (reference sequence). The CDR3 contains 13 residues. V gave up 5 bases and J gave up 8 bases, with 13 bases separating them. The CDR3 DNA is TGTGCCAGCAGCCTGGCGGGGCGAGACATTCAGTACTTC. Translated: CASSLAGRDIQYF.

The chain uses TRBV11-2 and TRBJ1-6, with D perhaps matching TRBD1 (6 bases). This CDR3 region has 15 residues. V lost 6 bases and J lost 4, with 13 bases in between. Germline CDR1 and CDR2: SGHAT and FQNNGV. The CDR3 spells CASSLQTGYNSPLHF. CDR3 DNA: TGTGCCAGCAGTTTACAGACAGGTTATAATTCACCCCTCCACTTT.

The chain employs TRBV19 and TRBJ2-1, with 7 bases fitting TRBD1. In germline, CDR1 is LNHDA, CDR2 SQIVND (reference sequence). The junction had 10 bases not matched to a gene; V was cut back by 5 bases and J by 12 bases. The CDR3 runs to 13 residues. CDR3 residues: CASSADRTLGQFF. Written as DNA, the CDR3 is TGTGCCAGTAGTGCGGACAGGACTCTAGGGCAGTTCTTC.

The chain combines TRBV15 with TRBJ1-1, with D possibly TRBD1 on 6 matching bases. The length of the CDR3 is 15 residues. Per the germline V gene, CDR1 is LNHNV and CDR2 is YYDKDF (reference sequence). Trimming shortened V by 5 bases and J by 0 bases, and 13 bases separated the two germline ends. CDR3 residues: CATSFRDTMNTEAFF. CDR3 bases: TGTGCCACCAGCTTTCGGGACACCATGAACACTGAAGCTTTCTTT.

J is TRBJ1-4 and V is TRBV14; maybe TRBD1 (6 bases). Germline-derived CDR1 and CDR2 are SGHDN and FVKESK. The CDR3 runs 21 residues. Trimming pared 4 bases from V and 0 bases from J, leaving 27 bases between. The CDR3 nucleotides are TGTGCCAGCAGCCCCTGGAAGATGGGGGGGCTCTATACTTCAACTAATGAAAAACTGTTTTTT. Protein product: CASSPWKMGGLYTSTNEKLFF. The variable domain in full, completed from reference TRBV14 and TRBJ1-4, reads EAGVTQFPSHSVIEKGQTVTLRCDPISGHDNLYWYRRVMGKEIKFLLHFVKESKQDESGMPNNRFLAERTGGTYSTLKVQPAELEDSGVYFCASSPWKMGGLYTSTNEKLFFGSGTQLSVL.

CDR3 protein: CASRPGQGASGANVLTF. In DNA, the CDR3 is TGTGCCAGTCGGCCGGGACAGGGGGCTTCTGGGGCCAACGTCCTGACTTTC. V usage is TRBV19 and J usage is TRBJ2-6; the match to TRBD1 covers 12 bases. Germline CDR1 is LNHDA and CDR2 is SQIVND (reference sequence). The CDR3 extends over 17 amino acids. The V and J ends lost 8 bases and 1 base, in that order; junction bases with no gene match: 6.

Written as DNA, the CDR3 is TGTGCCAGCAGCCTCGTTAGTGCAGAGACCCAGTACTTC. It encodes CASSLVSAETQYF. V gene TRBV5-6 combines with J gene TRBJ2-5; D is unresolved. Germline V gives CDR1 SGHDT, CDR2 YYEEEE. The CDR3 extends over 13 amino acids. V gave up 4 bases and J gave up 4 bases, with 11 bases separating them. The full variable domain, rest sourced from reference TRBV5-6 and TRBJ2-5, is DAGVTQSPTHLIKTRGQQVTLRCSPKSGHDTVSWYQQALGQGPQFIFQYYEEEERQRGNFPDRFSGHQFPNYSSELNVNALLLGDSALYLCASSLVSAETQYFGPGTRLLVL.

The chain combines TRBV27 with TRBJ2-3, with D possibly being TRBD2 (6 bases). CDR3 length equals 14 residues. Per the germline V gene, CDR1 is MNHEY and CDR2 is SMNVEV (reference sequence). V was clipped by 4 bases and J by 6 bases, with 14 bases between them. The CDR3 loop reads CASSSWPSEDTQYF. CDR3 sequence (DNA): TGTGCCAGCAGTTCATGGCCTAGCGAGGATACGCAGTATTTT.

V gene TRBV27 combines with J gene TRBJ2-5, with 11 bases fitting TRBD2. The end of the DNA fits TRBJ2-7 better, so the J call may be wrong. CDR3 length: 14 residues. CDR1 MNHEY and CDR2 SMNVEV come from the germline V gene (reference sequence). The CDR3 sequence: CASRGTSGTYEQYF. CDR3 in DNA: TGTGCCAGCAGAGGGACTAGCGGCACCTACGAGCAGTACTTC.

This clone has just a few counts. The gene calls are TRBV6-5 and TRBJ2-5, with 8 bases fitting TRBD1. The DNA end favors TRBJ2-7, so the J call may be wrong. Germline V gives CDR1 MNHEY, CDR2 SVGAGI. The CDR3 runs 15 residues. This CDR3 is CASSPETGVILEQYF. The CDR3 DNA follows: TGTGCCAGCAGCCCGGAGACAGGGGTTATACTCGAGCAGTACTTC.

This clone was found a few times. The chain is built from TRBV28 and TRBJ2-3; 10 nucleotides align to TRBD2. Germline values: CDR1 MDHEN, CDR2 SYDVKM. V lost 6 bases, J lost 2 bases, and 11 bases stayed unmatched. The CDR3 has 17 residues. The CDR3 DNA reads TGTGCCAGCAGGGTTTTTACTAGCGGGGACCCCACAGATACGCAGTATTTT. The encoded protein is CASRVFTSGDPTDTQYF. Supplemented by reference TRBV28 and TRBJ2-3, the full variable domain reads DVKVTQSSRYLVKRTGEKVFLECVQDMDHENMFWYRQDPGLGLRLIYFSYDVKMKEKGDIPEGYSVSREKKERFSLILESASTNQTSMYLCASRVFTSGDPTDTQYFGPGTRLTVL.

The chain recombines TRBV21-1 with TRBJ1-1; TRBD1, the table's D call, was not compared with the DNA. TRBV21-1 is annotated as a pseudogene. The CDR3 loop spans 13 amino acids. Written as DNA, the CDR3 is TGTGCCAGCAGCATGGACAGAAACACTGAAGCTTTCTTT. It translates to CASSMDRNTEAFF.

This clone was seen only once. This chain links TRBV9 with TRBJ2-6; unclear D gene. Trimming shortened V by 3 bases and J by 0 bases, and 10 bases separated the two germline ends. Germline V CDR1 and CDR2: SGDLS, YYNGEE. There are 16 residues in the CDR3. The CDR3 sequence is CASSGSVSSGANVLTF. The CDR3 DNA follows: TGTGCCAGCAGCGGGTCGGTCTCCTCTGGGGCCAACGTCCTGACTTTC.

As regards this clone: A read error may produce the germline difference seen at one junction end. The CDR3 region is CANSSPRLAGGLYNEQFF. The CDR3, as DNA: TGTGCCAACAGCTCCCCCAGACTAGCGGGGGGCCTCTACAATGAGCAGTTCTTC. V gene TRBV13 combines with J gene TRBJ2-1; 13 nucleotides agree with TRBD2. This CDR3 is built from 18 residues. Germline loops: CDR1 PRHDT, CDR2 FYEKMQ (reference sequence).

The chain employs TRBV14 and TRBJ2-1, with 7 bases matching TRBD2. The CDR3 has 17 residues. Losses at the gene ends were 4 bases for V and 0 bases for J; bases not matched to a gene: 9. Looked up from germline, CDR1 is SGHDN and CDR2 is FVKESK. DNA of the CDR3: TGTGCCAGCAGCCCCCCCGGGGGGTATCTCTCCTACAATGAGCAGTTCTTC. It specifies CASSPPGGYLSYNEQFF.

This clone has only a few counts. The gene calls are TRBV5-4 and TRBJ2-7; perhaps TRBD1 as D (5 bases). The CDR3 totals 13 residues. CDR1 and CDR2 (germline): SGHNT, YYREEE (reference sequence). Trimming removed 4 bases from V and 7 bases from J, with 15 bases in between. CDR3 nucleotides: TGTGCCAGCAGCCCTGGGATCCAGGGAGAGCAGTACTTC. Encoded protein: CASSPGIQGEQYF.

The chain has TRBV5-5 and TRBJ2-6, with unresolved D. The germline V gene encodes CDR1 SGHKS and CDR2 YYEKEE (reference sequence). CDR3 length: 15 amino acids. V lost 3 bases and J lost 0, with 7 bases in between. This CDR3 is CASSSGNSGANVLTF. The CDR3 region has the DNA TGTGCCAGCAGCTCGGGTAACTCTGGGGCCAACGTCCTGACTTTC.

This rearrangement joins TRBV15 to TRBJ2-5, with no clear D. This CDR3 comprises 13 residues. Germline values: CDR1 LNHNV, CDR2 YYDKDF (reference sequence). The germline V and J ends were trimmed by 1 base and 0 bases, with 3 bases remaining between them. The CDR3 sequence is CATSRADQETQYF. The CDR3 DNA sequence: TGTGCCACCAGCAGAGCGGACCAAGAGACCCAGTACTTC.

The chain joins TRBV5-1 to TRBJ1-3; no firm D call. Germline loops: CDR1 SGHRS, CDR2 YFSETQ. The CDR3 sequence is 13 residues long. V was shortened by 4 bases and J by 2 bases, with 7 bases between the two germline ends. The chain's CDR3 is CASSPTPGNTIYF. The CDR3 DNA is TGCGCCAGCAGCCCGACACCTGGAAACACCATATATTTT.